This T cell receptor beta chain was sequenced for a study of cytomegalovirus exposure and HLA in healthy donors. Study at large: In a later analysis, it was reported that the approximately 120 validation repertoires had been produced on the same platform as the 690 or so repertoires belonging to the first cohort. Study results and limitations: With high specificity and sensitivity, the classifier reportedly diagnosed cytomegalovirus status. Cytomegalovirus-associated TCR beta chains were listed, numbering 150 to 200.

Only in-frame clones appear in the TCRdb table, and some are missing; sequencing was by immunoSEQ multiplex PCR. In the table there are about 250,000 clones, about 90% of which are singletons. Per the germline V gene, CDR1 is LNHNV and CDR2 is YYDKDF (reference sequence). V was pared by 1 base and J by 0 bases, with 17 bases between. This CDR3 contains 18 residues. In regard to this clone: Its antigen remains unidentified.

The sequenced sample was PBMCs. This chain uses TRBV15 with TRBJ2-3, with a possible D match to TRBD2 (6 bases). The TCR comes from a man younger than 35 in good health and CMV-seropositive. Written as DNA, the CDR3 is TGTGCCACCAGCAGAGGGTCTCAGGCGGGAACTAGCACAGATACGCAGTATTTT. This sequence encodes CATSRGSQAGTSTDTQYF.